This is a list of T cell receptor beta chains from one sample in a study of cytomegalovirus exposure and HLA in healthy donors. TCRdb's table, derived via immunoSEQ multiplex PCR, lists solely in-frame clones and lacks some. The top ten clones hold 5.6% of a sample with 110,000 or so clones, 78% of them seen once. Sequencing was carried out using PBMCs. The receptors originated from a male donor in good health and CMV-seronegative. Both conserved end residues are part of each CDR3. The D gene is left open where the match is weak. Where a row states a size, it is once, few, many or the class of an expanded clone; other rows omit it.

V	D	size	J	DNA	CDR3
TRBV4-2	.	.	TRBJ1-1	TGTGCCAGCAGCCAAGTTGTGGGGGCGAGCACTGAAGCTTTCTTT	CASSQVVGASTEAFF
TRBV19	.	.	TRBJ1-1	TGTGCCAGTAGTATAGATCAGAGGCAGGGGAAAAACACTGAAGCTTTCTTT	CASSIDQRQGKNTEAFF
TRBV7-2	.	.	TRBJ2-3	TGTGCCAGCAGCTTAGGACCAGGCAGCGGTACGCAGTATTTT	CASSLGPGSGTQYF
TRBV6-4	TRBD1	.	TRBJ2-1	TGTGCCAGCAGTGACCTAAGGACAGGGGGCAATGAGCAGTTCTTC	CASSDLRTGGNEQFF
TRBV10-3	TRBD2	.	TRBJ2-3	TGTGCCATCGGTAGGAGTAGCGGGAGTCCCACAGATACGCAGTATTTT	CAIGRSSGSPTDTQYF
TRBV29-1	TRBD1	.	TRBJ2-1	TGCAGCGTTGGAAGGGGACAGCTATACAATGAGCAGTTCTTC	CSVGRGQLYNEQFF
TRBV19	.	.	TRBJ2-2	TGTGCCAGCACTTGGGGGGAGGATAGTCGGGAGCTGTTTTTT	CASTWGEDSRELFF
TRBV5-1	.	.	TRBJ2-7	TGCGCCAGCAGCGGCGGACAGACCTACGAGCAGTACTTC	CASSGGQTYEQYF
TRBV7-2	.	.	TRBJ2-1	TGTGCCAGCAGCGTAGGGGGGGGCAAAGTCTATGAGCAGTTCTTC	CASSVGGGKVYEQFF
TRBV27	.	.	TRBJ1-1	TGTGCCAGCAGTCAGGGGCCATCTGAAGCTTTCTTT	CASSQGPSEAFF
TRBV29-1	.	.	TRBJ2-5	TGCAGCATTTATGACATGGGGACCCAGTACTTC	CSIYDMGTQYF
TRBV7-9	.	few	TRBJ2-2	TGTGCCACACCTATTTCCGGGGAGCTGTTTTTT	CATPISGELFF
TRBV5-4	.	.	TRBJ2-7	TGTGCCAGCAGCGGCGGCGGCAGTGGATATTACGAGCAGTACTTC	CASSGGGSGYYEQYF
TRBV27	TRBD2	once	TRBJ2-5	TGTGCCAGCAACTCAGCGGGAGACGGGGAGACCCAGTACTTC	CASNSAGDGETQYF
TRBV4-3	.	.	TRBJ2-1	TGCGCCAGCAGCCAAGAAGGCGGGGCCACCTACAATGAGCAGTTCTTC	CASSQEGGATYNEQFF
TRBV5-1	TRBD2	once	TRBJ2-5	TGCGCCAGCAGCTTGGGGCGCGGGAGGGCCCGGGAGACCCAGTACTTC	CASSLGRGRARETQYF
TRBV10-3	.	.	TRBJ2-2	TGTGCCATCAGTGAGTTGGCGGGAACCGGGGAGCTGTTTTTT	CAISELAGTGELFF
TRBV11-2	TRBD1	many	TRBJ1-3	TGTGCCAGCAGGCCTGGACAGGGTATGAGGGACACCATATATTTT	CASRPGQGMRDTIYF
TRBV5-6	.	few	TRBJ2-1	TGTGCAAGCAGACTGGGCATACACAACGGTTACAATGAGCAGTTCTTC	CASRLGIHNGYNEQFF
TRBV28	.	.	TRBJ2-6	TGTGCCAGCAGCAGGGTTTCTGGGGCCAACGTCCTGACTTTC	CASSRVSGANVLTF
TRBV6-5	.	.	TRBJ2-5	TGTGCCACCGGTGATGGGGCCACACAAGAGACCCAGTACTTC	CATGDGATQETQYF
TRBV5-1	.	.	TRBJ2-5	TGCGCCAGCAGCTTGGAAGGTAGTAGGAGGTGGGAGACCCAGTACTTC	CASSLEGSRRWETQYF
TRBV7-9	.	.	TRBJ2-2	TGTGCCAGCAGGTCCCCGGCGGCGGGCGGGGAGCTGTTTTTT	CASRSPAAGGELFF
TRBV28	.	.	TRBJ2-5	TGTGCCAGCAGTTTAGGCGGAATTCGGGAGACCCAGTACTTC	CASSLGGIRETQYF
TRBV6-6	TRBD1	few	TRBJ1-2	TGTGCCAGCAGTGGGGACAGAACGTATGGCTACACCTTC	CASSGDRTYGYTF
TRBV18	.	.	TRBJ2-6	TGTGCCAGCTCACCTAGCTCTGGGGCCAACGTCCTGACTTTC	CASSPSSGANVLTF
TRBV4-3	.	.	TRBJ2-2	TGCGCCAGCAGCCAATTAACCGGGACTGCCCCCGGGGAGCTGTTTTTT	CASSQLTGTAPGELFF
TRBV10-3	.	.	TRBJ1-2	TGTGCCATCAGTGGAGGGGGAGACTATGGCTACACCTTC	CAISGGGDYGYTF